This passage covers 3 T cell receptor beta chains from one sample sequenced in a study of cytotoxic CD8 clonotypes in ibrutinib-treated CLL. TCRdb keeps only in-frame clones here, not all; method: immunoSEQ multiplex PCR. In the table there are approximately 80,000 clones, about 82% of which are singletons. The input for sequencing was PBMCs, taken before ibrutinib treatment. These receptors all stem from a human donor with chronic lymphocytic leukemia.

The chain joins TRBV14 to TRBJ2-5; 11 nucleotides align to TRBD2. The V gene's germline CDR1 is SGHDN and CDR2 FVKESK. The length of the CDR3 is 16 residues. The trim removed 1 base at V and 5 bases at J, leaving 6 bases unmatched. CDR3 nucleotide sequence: TGTGCCAGCAGCCAAGTTCTAGCGGGAGGTCGGGAGACCCAGTACTTC. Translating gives CASSQVLAGGRETQYF.

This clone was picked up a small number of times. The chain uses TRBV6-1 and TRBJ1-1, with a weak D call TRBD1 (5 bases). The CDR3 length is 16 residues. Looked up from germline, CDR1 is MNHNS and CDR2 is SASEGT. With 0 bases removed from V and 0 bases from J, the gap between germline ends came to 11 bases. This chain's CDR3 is CASSEARGALNTEAFF. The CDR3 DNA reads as TGTGCCAGCAGTGAAGCGCGCGGGGCCTTGAACACTGAAGCTTTCTTT.

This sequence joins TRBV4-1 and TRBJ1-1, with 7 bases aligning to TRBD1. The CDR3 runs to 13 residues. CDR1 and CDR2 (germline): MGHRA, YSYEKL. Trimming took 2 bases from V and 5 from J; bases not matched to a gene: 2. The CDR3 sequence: CASSQPTGTEAFF. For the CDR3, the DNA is TGCGCCAGCAGCCAACCGACAGGGACTGAAGCTTTCTTT.